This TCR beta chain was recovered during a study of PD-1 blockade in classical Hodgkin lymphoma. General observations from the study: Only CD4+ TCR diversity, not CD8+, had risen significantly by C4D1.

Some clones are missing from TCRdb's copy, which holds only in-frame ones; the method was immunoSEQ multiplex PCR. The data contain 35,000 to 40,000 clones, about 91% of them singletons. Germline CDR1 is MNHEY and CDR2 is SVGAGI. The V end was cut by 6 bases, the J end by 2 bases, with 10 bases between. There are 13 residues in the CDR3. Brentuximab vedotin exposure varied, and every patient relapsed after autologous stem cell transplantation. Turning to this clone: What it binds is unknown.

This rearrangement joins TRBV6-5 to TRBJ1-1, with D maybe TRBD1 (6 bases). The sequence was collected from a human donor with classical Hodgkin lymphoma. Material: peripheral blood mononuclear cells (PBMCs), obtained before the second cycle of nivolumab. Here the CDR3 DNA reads TGTGCCAGCAGCCGGACAGAAAACACTGAAGCTTTCTTT. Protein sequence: CASSRTENTEAFF.